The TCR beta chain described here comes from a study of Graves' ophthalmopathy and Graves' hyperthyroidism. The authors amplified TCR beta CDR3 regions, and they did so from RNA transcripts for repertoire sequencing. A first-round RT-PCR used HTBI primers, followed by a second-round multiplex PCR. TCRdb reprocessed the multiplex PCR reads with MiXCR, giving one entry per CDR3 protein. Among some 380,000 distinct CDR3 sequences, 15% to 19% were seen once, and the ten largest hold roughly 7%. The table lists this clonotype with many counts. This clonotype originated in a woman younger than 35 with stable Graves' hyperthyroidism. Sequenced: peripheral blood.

CDR3 sequence (DNA): TGCAGCGTTGATCCAGGAAACTCTGGCGAGCAGTACTTC. Translated: CSVDPGNSGEQYF. V gene TRBV29-1 combines with J gene TRBJ2-7; D not resolved. With 3 bases removed from V and 6 bases from J, the gap between germline ends came to 15 bases. The CDR3 contains 13 residues. Germline lookup yields CDR1 SQVTM and CDR2 ANQGSEA.